These 2 T cell receptor beta chains were all obtained from the same sample, sequenced in a study of OX40 agonist ivuxolimab in advanced cancers. Repertoires were generated with immunoSEQ multiplex PCR, while TCRdb's copy carries only in-frame clones and drops some. The table records fewer than 65,000 clones, around 90% of them present only once. The specimen was CD4+ or CD8+ T cells sorted from blood, collected in a trial of the OX40 agonist ivuxolimab. Receptors originate from an adult with an advanced solid tumor such as melanoma, head and neck, liver or kidney cancer.

The J gene is TRBJ1-1, the V gene TRBV7-9; D is ambiguous. The germline CDR1 and CDR2 sequences are SEHNR and FQNEAQ (reference sequence). The V and J ends lost 3 bases and 3 bases respectively, with 8 bases between them. The CDR3 is 13 residues long. This CDR3 is CASSFFGDTEAFF. The CDR3 DNA follows: TGTGCCAGCAGCTTTTTCGGGGACACTGAAGCTTTCTTT.

The chain carries TRBV18 and TRBJ1-6; 7 bases agree with TRBD1. CDR1 and CDR2 from the germline V gene are KGHSH and LQKENI. The CDR3 length is 15 residues. After removal of 3 bases from V and 8 bases from J, the junction contained 7 bases not matched to a gene. The CDR3 region has the DNA TGTGCCAGCTCACCCATCGGGACAGCGGATTCACCCCTCCACTTT. The encoded protein is CASSPIGTADSPLHF. The variable domain in full, completed from reference TRBV18 and TRBJ1-6, reads NAGVMQNPRHLVRRRGQEARLRCSPMKGHSHVYWYRQLPEEGLKFMVYLQKENIIDESGMPKERFSAEFPKEGPSILRIQQVVRGDSAAYFCASSPIGTADSPLHFGNGTRLTVT.